The rows below give T cell receptor beta chains drawn from one sample of a study of blood T cell repertoires in COVID-19. TCRdb's table, derived via immunoSEQ multiplex PCR, lists solely in-frame clones and lacks some. The sample lists about 150,000 clones; more than 70% were seen once. Sample: peripheral blood. These receptors came from a woman aged 45-65 years with acute or convalescent COVID-19. CDR3s include the opening cysteine and the closing phenylalanine or tryptophan. The D gene is left open where the match is weak. Expanded clones are given a class, and other clones once, few, many or no size at all.

15,TRBJ1-5,TRBD1,TRBV27,once,CASRIQGAGNQPQHF,TGTGCCAGCAGGATACAGGGGGCGGGAAATCAGCCCCAGCATTTT
12,TRBJ1-1,-,TRBV7-3,-,CASSFGNTETFF,TGTGCCAGCAGCTTCGGGAACACTGAAACTTTCTTT
17,TRBJ1-5,TRBD1,TRBV7-8,few,CASSPHSRTGLGEPQHF,TGTGCCAGCAGCCCCCACTCCAGGACAGGGTTGGGGGAGCCCCAGCATTTT
14,TRBJ1-6,TRBD1,TRBV10-3,-,CAITEDRGNSPLHF,TGTGCCATCACAGAGGACAGGGGTAATTCACCCCTCCACTTT
14,TRBJ2-7,TRBD1,TRBV10-3,-,CATRSGTAVYEQYF,TGTGCCACCCGATCCGGGACAGCCGTCTACGAGCAGTACTTC
13,TRBJ2-3,TRBD2,TRBV5-5,-,CASSSGGPDTQYF,TGTGCCAGCAGCTCGGGGGGGCCAGATACGCAGTATTTT
14,TRBJ1-4,-,TRBV2,-,CASRATENNEKLFF,TGTGCCAGCAGGGCAACAGAGAACAATGAAAAACTGTTTTTT
14,TRBJ2-1,TRBD2,TRBV7-2,-,CASGLRGGNNEQFF,TGTGCCAGCGGATTACGGGGGGGTAACAATGAGCAGTTCTTC
15,TRBJ2-1,-,TRBV6-2/TRBV6-3,-,CASSYPGTSGNEQFF,TGTGCCAGCAGTTACCCGGGAACCTCTGGGAATGAGCAGTTCTTC
15,TRBJ1-6,TRBD1,TRBV2,many,CASILDGTGNSPLHF,TGTGCCAGCATTCTAGACGGGACAGGGAATTCACCCCTCCACTTT
15,TRBJ2-2,-,TRBV28,once,CASILSRGDTGELFF,TGTGCCAGCATATTGAGCAGGGGGGACACCGGGGAGCTGTTTTTT
14,TRBJ1-1,TRBD1,TRBV27,once,CASSQGQGASEAFF,TGTGCCAGCAGTCAAGGACAGGGGGCGTCTGAAGCTTTCTTT
18,TRBJ2-5,TRBD1,TRBV6-2/TRBV6-3,-,CASSRGQGIDAGQETQYF,TGTGCCAGCAGCCGAGGACAGGGTATTGACGCGGGGCAAGAGACCCAGTACTTC
16,TRBJ1-2,TRBD1,TRBV9,-,CASSVEIGSDRGGYTF,TGTGCCAGCAGCGTAGAGATCGGATCCGACAGGGGGGGCTACACCTTC
16,TRBJ1-3,-,TRBV7-3,-,CASSSSGTFSGNTIYF,TGTGCCAGCAGCTCTAGTGGAACGTTCTCTGGAAACACCATATATTTT
13,TRBJ2-5,-,TRBV11-3,once,CASSTGQTETQYF,TGTGCCAGCAGCACGGGACAAACGGAGACCCAGTACTTC
16,TRBJ2-3,-,TRBV9,medium-sized,CASSATGNGAPDTQYF,TGTGCCAGCAGCGCCACAGGGAACGGGGCGCCAGATACGCAGTATTTT
15,TRBJ1-3,-,TRBV28,-,CASGSGGLSGNTIYF,TGTGCCAGCGGCAGCGGGGGCCTCTCTGGAAACACCATATATTTT
14,TRBJ2-1,TRBD1,TRBV5-1,-,CASSFGQESHEQFF,TGCGCCAGCAGCTTCGGACAGGAAAGTCATGAGCAGTTCTTC
17,TRBJ2-3,TRBD2,TRBV4-2,-,CASSQEVTSGGGDTQYF,TGTGCCAGCAGCCAAGAGGTGACTAGCGGGGGGGGAGATACGCAGTATTTT
12,TRBJ2-3,-,TRBV5-1,-,CASREGEDTQYF,TGCGCCAGCAGAGAGGGTGAAGATACGCAGTATTTT
13,TRBJ1-2,-,TRBV7-9,-,CASSFIRTYGYTF,TGTGCCAGCAGCTTTATCAGAACCTATGGCTACACCTTC
14,TRBJ1-4,TRBD1,TRBV10-3,-,CAISSGQDNEKLFF,TGTGCCATCAGTTCGGGACAGGATAATGAAAAACTGTTTTTT
15,TRBJ1-5,-,TRBV28,few,CASSFRGFVNQPQHF,TGTGCCAGCAGTTTTAGAGGGTTCGTCAATCAGCCCCAGCATTTT
19,TRBJ2-3,-,TRBV4-3,-,CASSQDVPLRNPSTDTQYF,TGCGCCAGCAGCCAAGATGTCCCTCTCAGGAATCCTAGCACAGATACGCAGTATTTT
16,TRBJ2-3,TRBD2,TRBV11-2,-,CASSKRGGGASDTQYF,TGTGCCAGCTCGAAGAGAGGCGGGGGGGCTTCCGATACGCAGTATTTT
12,TRBJ1-5,-,TRBV18,-,CASSESNQPQHF,TGTGCCAGCTCAGAGAGCAATCAGCCCCAGCATTTT
14,TRBJ2-1,-,TRBV5-4,-,CASSPEGYWRGQFF,TGTGCCAGCAGCCCGGAGGGGTATTGGCGGGGACAGTTCTTC
14,TRBJ2-5,TRBD2,TRBV7-2,-,CASSLVAGAETQYF,TGTGCCAGCAGCTTAGTAGCGGGGGCCGAGACCCAGTACTTC
18,TRBJ1-4,TRBD1,TRBV5-8,-,CASEEMGQGAILNEKLFF,TGTGCCAGCGAAGAGATGGGACAGGGGGCGATACTTAATGAAAAACTGTTTTTT
15,TRBJ2-2,-,TRBV9,-,CASSFSTGNTGELFF,TGTGCCAGCAGCTTTTCGACAGGGAACACCGGGGAGCTGTTTTTT
17,TRBJ2-7,-,TRBV7-9,-,CASSFSPMVGGVGEQYF,TGTGCCAGCAGCTTTTCCCCCATGGTGGGCGGGGTAGGCGAGCAGTACTTC
15,TRBJ2-7,-,TRBV7-2,-,CASSLAGTGEYEQYF,TGTGCCAGCAGCTTAGCGGGTACGGGAGAGTACGAGCAGTACTTC
15,TRBJ1-1,-,TRBV27,-,CAPFVGFGKGTEAFF,TGTGCCCCTTTTGTAGGGTTCGGTAAGGGGACTGAAGCTTTCTTT
13,TRBJ2-3,-,TRBV5-6,-,CASSLAGTDTQYF,TGTGCCAGCAGCTTGGCGGGAACAGATACGCAGTATTTT
15,TRBJ1-4,-,TRBV4-3,few,CASSQDIQGAEKLFF,TGCGCCAGCAGCCAAGATATCCAGGGTGCTGAAAAACTGTTTTTT
15,TRBJ1-1,TRBD1,TRBV7-9,-,CASSFTGTVPSGAFF,TGTGCCAGCAGCTTTACCGGGACAGTACCCTCAGGAGCTTTCTTT
15,TRBJ2-2,-,TRBV19,-,CASSSGGDLSGELFF,TGTGCCAGTAGTTCTGGCGGGGACCTCAGCGGGGAGCTGTTTTTT
16,TRBJ1-5,TRBD1,TRBV7-8,-,CASSRGWTGGNQPQHF,TGTGCCAGCAGCCGCGGTTGGACAGGGGGAAATCAGCCCCAGCATTTT
17,TRBJ2-1,TRBD1,TRBV9,-,CASSVGGLPGQINEQFF,TGTGCCAGCAGCGTAGGGGGCCTCCCGGGACAGATAAATGAGCAGTTCTTC
18,TRBJ1-2,TRBD1,TRBV7-2,-,CASSLSGSGTETLYGYTF,TGTGCCAGCAGTCTTAGTGGTTCCGGGACAGAGACGCTATATGGCTACACCTTC
13,TRBJ1-2,-,TRBV29-1,once,CSVEPRDNYGYTF,TGCAGCGTTGAGCCCAGGGATAACTATGGCTACACCTTC
16,TRBJ2-7,TRBD1,TRBV28,-,CASSPRPGTGPYEQYF,TGTGCCAGCAGCCCCCGGCCCGGGACAGGGCCCTACGAGCAGTACTTC
13,TRBJ2-7,TRBD1,TRBV7-3,-,CASSFGTGDEQYF,TGTGCCAGCAGCTTCGGGACAGGGGACGAGCAGTACTTC
13,TRBJ1-6,-,TRBV3-1/TRBV3-2,-,CASSNREPGPLHF,TGTGCCAGCAGCAATCGGGAGCCGGGGCCCCTCCACTTT
13,TRBJ1-2,TRBD1,TRBV7-2,-,CASSLGTGHGYTF,TGTGCCAGCAGCCTAGGGACAGGGCATGGCTACACCTTC
16,TRBJ1-3,-,TRBV15,-,CATSRDPSDSGNTIYF,TGTGCCACCAGCAGAGATCCGAGTGACTCTGGAAACACCATATATTTT
15,TRBJ1-2,-,TRBV4-2,many,CASSQVLPRDYGYTF,TGTGCCAGCAGCCAAGTATTACCGAGAGACTATGGCTACACCTTC
16,TRBJ2-3,-,TRBV6-5,-,CASSYAGRKITDTQYF,TGTGCCAGCAGTTACGCTGGCAGAAAGATCACAGATACGCAGTATTTT
14,TRBJ1-5,-,TRBV10-2,-,CASTEHAEGQPQHF,TGCGCCAGCACTGAGCACGCAGAGGGTCAGCCCCAGCATTTT
15,TRBJ1-5,TRBD1,TRBV2,-,CASSGPDRAAQPQHF,TGTGCCAGCAGTGGACCCGACAGGGCAGCTCAGCCCCAGCATTTT
14,TRBJ1-6,-,TRBV9,-,CASSVEQTDSPLHF,TGTGCCAGCAGCGTAGAACAGACCGACTCACCCCTCCACTTT
12,TRBJ2-3,-,TRBV6-5,-,CASSLTQGLEYF,TGTGCCAGCAGTTTAACACAGGGTCTGGAGTATTTT